One sample yielded the 3 T cell receptor beta chains listed below, sequenced in a study of blood T cell repertoires in COVID-19. TCRdb's copy holds only in-frame clones and misses some; the assay was immunoSEQ multiplex PCR. The profile shows approximately 500,000 clones, roughly 88% of them singletons. Sequences were obtained from peripheral blood. These receptors all stem from a human donor in a cohort sampled during active COVID-19.

This chain links TRBV7-3 with TRBJ2-5, with 7 bases matching TRBD2. CDR3 size: 16 residues. The germline V gene has CDR1 SGHTA and CDR2 FQGTGA. Trimming removed 2 bases from V and 5 bases from J; junction bases left unmatched: 11. The CDR3 DNA sequence: TGTGCCAGCAGCTTATTCGCTAGCGGCACGGTGGAGACCCAGTACTTC. Translated: CASSLFASGTVETQYF.

V and J are TRBV2 and TRBJ2-5; 8 bases map to TRBD2. V was pared by 2 bases and J by 5 bases, with 4 bases of the junction left unmatched. The CDR3 is 14 residues long. In germline, CDR1 is SNHLY, CDR2 FYNNEI. The CDR3 DNA sequence: TGTGCCAGCAGTGAATTACCGGGGGGGGAGACCCAGTACTTC. It translates to CASSELPGGETQYF. Full variable domain (remainder filled in from reference TRBV2 and TRBJ2-5): EPEVTQTPSHQVTQMGQEVILRCVPISNHLYFYWYRQILGQKVEFLVSFYNNEISEKSEIFDDQFSVERPDGSNFTLKIRSTKLEDSAMYFCASSELPGGETQYFGPGTRLLVL.

In the case of this clone: This specimen includes other DNA sequences encoding the same CDR3. This sequence joins TRBV18 and TRBJ1-2; 9 bases map to TRBD1. This CDR3 is 14 amino acids long. Germline V gene sequence: CDR1 KGHSH, CDR2 LQKENI. Germline trimming cut 3 bases from V and 5 bases from J; bases unmatched to any gene: 4. CDR3 residues: CASSPGQGSYGYTF. The CDR3 bases are TGTGCCAGCTCACCGGGACAGGGTTCGTATGGCTACACCTTC.